Below, 8 T cell receptor beta chains from the same sample are listed, as sequenced in a study of OX40 agonist ivuxolimab in advanced cancers. Measured with immunoSEQ multiplex PCR; TCRdb has only the in-frame clones, and not every one. This sample yields about 68,000 clones, of which roughly 80% are seen a single time; 1.4% belongs to the top ten. Sequences were derived from CD4+ or CD8+ T cells sorted from blood, sampled in a trial of the OX40 agonist ivuxolimab. These receptors originate from an adult with an advanced solid tumor such as melanoma, head and neck, liver or kidney cancer.

This clone has just one count. This chain uses TRBV5-6 with TRBJ1-1; 7 bases agree with TRBD1. Germline lookup yields CDR1 SGHDT and CDR2 YYEEEE. This CDR3 is built from 14 residues. V shed 4 bases, J shed 10 bases, and the junction held 13 bases outside the gene matches. The CDR3 spells CASSPRDRPLIAFF. CDR3 in DNA: TGTGCCAGCAGCCCGCGGGACAGACCCTTGATAGCTTTCTTT.

The V gene is TRBV6-1, the J gene TRBJ1-1, with D unresolved. CDR3 length: 15 amino acids. CDR1 MNHNS and CDR2 SASEGT come from the germline V gene. The ends were cut back, 6 bases at V and 1 base at J, with 15 bases in the middle. CDR3 sequence: CASRGSLNRNTEAFF. CDR3 sequence (DNA): TGTGCCAGCAGGGGTTCTTTAAACCGGAACACTGAAGCTTTCTTT.

This chain uses TRBV10-2 with TRBJ1-5; D is undetermined. CDR1 is WSHSY and CDR2 is SAAADI in the germline V gene. V lost 2 bases to trimming and J lost 4 bases, with 12 bases between them. This CDR3 comprises 15 residues. For the CDR3, the DNA is TGCGCCAGCAGTGAGGGTGGTGGGTATAATCAGCCCCAGCATTTT. It specifies CASSEGGGYNQPQHF.

A single count supports this clone. V and J are TRBV6-5 and TRBJ2-5, with D possibly called TRBD1 or TRBD2 (5 bases each). From germline, CDR1 is MNHEY and CDR2 SVGAGI. The CDR3 has 14 amino acids. V gave up 5 bases and J gave up 5 bases, with 15 bases separating them. The DNA for the CDR3 is TGTGCCAGCAGTCAACTCAGGGAGTCTGAGACCCAGTACTTC. Residues: CASSQLRESETQYF.

V is TRBV4-1 and J is TRBJ1-5, with TRBD1 as a possible D gene (5 bases). Trimming removed 2 bases from V and 7 bases from J, with 15 bases in between. The CDR3 spans 15 residues. The germline CDR1 and CDR2 sequences are MGHRA and YSYEKL. CDR3 residues: CASSQSPQGHQPQHF. DNA for the CDR3: TGCGCCAGCAGCCAAAGCCCGCAGGGTCACCAGCCCCAGCATTTT.

This chain links TRBV6-5 with TRBJ1-5, with TRBD1 as a possible D gene (5 bases). Trimming left V 0 bases short and J 5 bases short, with 11 bases between. CDR1 is MNHEY, CDR2 SVGAGI, per germline. This CDR3 comprises 15 residues. The chain's CDR3 is CASSYSPRGDQPQHF. The CDR3 DNA is TGTGCCAGCAGTTACTCTCCCCGAGGGGATCAGCCCCAGCATTTT.

Here the CDR3 DNA reads TGCGCCAGCAGGTCACTACCCGGGGTAGGCAATCAGCCCCAGCATTTT. Translating it yields CASRSLPGVGNQPQHF. The chain has TRBV4-1 and TRBJ1-5; no reliable D call. V was cut by 6 bases and J by 2 bases, with 17 bases left in between. Germline CDR1 is MGHRA and CDR2 is YSYEKL. The CDR3 runs 16 residues.

The chain uses TRBV2 and TRBJ1-1, with 9 positions matching TRBD1. J gave up 0 bases and V 8 bases, and 7 bases lay outside the gene matches. This CDR3 spans 15 amino acids. In germline, CDR1 is SNHLY, CDR2 FYNNEI. This CDR3 is CASSRDRALNTEAFF. In DNA form, the CDR3 reads TGTGCCAGCTCCCGGGACAGGGCTTTGAACACTGAAGCTTTCTTT.